These 28 T cell receptor beta chains originate from one sample sequenced in a study of technical replicates of blood from a handful of donors. The method was immunoSEQ multiplex PCR; TCRdb's version includes in-frame clones alone and lacks a portion of them. The table has around 69,000 clones, roughly 96% seen once; the top ten hold over 0.2%. The sequencing sample was made of T cells isolated from PBMCs. These receptors were collected from a human donor in good health.

This rearrangement joins TRBV6-6 to TRBJ1-5, with unresolved D. CDR3 length: 13 residues. Germline V gene sequence: CDR1 MNHNY, CDR2 SVGAGI (reference sequence). Trimming left V 11 bases short and J 0 bases short, with 11 bases between. The CDR3: CAAAGISNQPQHF. As DNA, the CDR3 is TGTGCCGCCGCGGGGATTAGCAATCAGCCCCAGCATTTT.

The chain has TRBV9 and TRBJ2-3; D gene ambiguous. Trimming removed 3 bases from V and 4 bases from J, with 9 bases in between. The CDR3 covers 13 residues. Germline-derived CDR1 and CDR2 are SGDLS and YYNGEE. CDR3 sequence (DNA): TGTGCCAGCAGCGCTGACTTGGCAGATACGCAGTATTTT. Translation: CASSADLADTQYF.

In its sample, this clone was seen a few times. In DNA form, the CDR3 reads TGTGCCAGCAGCCATCAGACTTTCACAGATACGCAGTATTTT. It encodes CASSHQTFTDTQYF. The chain has TRBV5-6 and TRBJ2-3; D is unresolved. Germline CDR1 and CDR2: SGHDT and YYEEEE. Deletions cut 4 bases from V and 2 bases from J, with 11 bases between. The CDR3 is 14 amino acids. Based on the CDR3 plus reference TRBV5-6 and TRBJ2-3, the full variable domain is DAGVTQSPTHLIKTRGQQVTLRCSPKSGHDTVSWYQQALGQGPQFIFQYYEEEERQRGNFPDRFSGHQFPNYSSELNVNALLLGDSALYLCASSHQTFTDTQYFGPGTRLTVL.

J is TRBJ2-7 and V is TRBV6-5, with a tentative D call TRBD1 (5 bases). The germline V gene encodes CDR1 MNHEY and CDR2 SVGAGI. The V gene lost 2 bases and the J gene lost 2 bases, with 10 bases spanning the gap. This CDR3 is 14 amino acids long. DNA for the CDR3: TGTGCCAGCAGTTACCGGGCAGGGCCCTACGAGCAGTACTTC. The encoded protein is CASSYRAGPYEQYF.

The chain is built from TRBV4-1 and TRBJ1-5; 9 bases are shared with TRBD1. The CDR3 contains 16 residues. Germline CDR1 reads MGHRA; CDR2 reads YSYEKL. Germline trimming cut 1 base from V and 6 bases from J; bases unmatched to any gene: 7. CDR3: CASSQARTGDGQPQHF. DNA for the CDR3: TGCGCCAGCAGCCAAGCCAGGACAGGGGACGGTCAGCCCCAGCATTTT.

The CDR3 region is CATSRGGGRVNEQFF. The CDR3 nucleotides are TGTGCCACCAGCAGAGGCGGGGGGCGCGTGAATGAGCAGTTCTTC. The chain employs TRBV15 and TRBJ2-1, with 8 bases fitting TRBD2. The junction had 6 bases not matched to a gene; V was cut back by 1 base and J by 7 bases. Germline-derived CDR1 and CDR2 are LNHNV and YYDKDF (reference sequence). CDR3 size: 15 residues.

This chain connects TRBV28 to TRBJ2-7; a possible D gene is TRBD2 (5 bases). Germline V gives CDR1 MDHEN, CDR2 SYDVKM. V was shortened by 5 bases and J by 2 bases, with 13 bases between the two germline ends. CDR3 length: 14 amino acids. This chain's CDR3 is CASSKRTRPYEQYF. CDR3 nucleotides: TGTGCCAGCAGTAAAAGGACTCGCCCCTACGAGCAGTACTTC.

This clone was detected only once. The V call is TRBV4-1, the J call TRBJ1-2, with TRBD1 matching over 8 bases. Germline V gene sequence: CDR1 MGHRA, CDR2 YSYEKL. With V trimmed by 0 bases and J by 3 bases, 12 bases remained unmatched. The CDR3 contains 18 residues. DNA of the CDR3: TGCGCCAGCAGCCAAGATAGACAGGGGTCGGACCTACACTATGGCTACACCTTC. It specifies CASSQDRQGSDLHYGYTF.

The J gene is TRBJ1-4, the V gene TRBV19, with D tentatively TRBD1 (6 bases). Germline V gene lookup returns CDR1 LNHDA and CDR2 SQIVND (reference sequence). This CDR3 contains 17 residues. V lost 7 bases and J 7 bases, leaving 25 bases between the germline ends. The CDR3 bases are TGTGCCAGTACTCCAACCGGGGGGCGCTATTTGAGTGAAAAACTGTTTTTT. This sequence encodes CASTPTGGRYLSEKLFF.

On this clone itself: The junction shows a germline mismatch at one end, possibly a read error. The CDR3 region is CASSASGQGNVLTF. The CDR3 DNA follows: TGTGCTAGCAGCGCCTCCGGACAGGGCAACGTCCTGACTTTC. The chain carries TRBV7-7 and TRBJ2-6, with TRBD1 matching 8 bases. CDR1 and CDR2 (germline): SSHAT, FNYEAQ (reference sequence). This CDR3 is 14 amino acids long.

V usage is TRBV4-1 and J usage is TRBJ2-1, with 12 bases identical to TRBD2. V shed 5 bases and J 10 bases; nucleotides not matched to a gene: 15. The CDR3 length is 17 residues. CDR1 is MGHRA, CDR2 YSYEKL, per germline. This chain's CDR3 is CASSDGPGLAGTNEQFF. For the CDR3, the DNA is TGCGCCAGCAGCGATGGACCAGGACTAGCGGGGACGAACGAGCAGTTCTTC.

The CDR3 nucleotides read TGTGCCAGCAGTTTGTGGGGGGACTATGGCTACACCTTC. It specifies CASSLWGDYGYTF. This chain connects TRBV28 to TRBJ1-2, with D possibly being TRBD1 (5 bases). This CDR3 comprises 13 residues. Trimming took 3 bases from V and 3 from J, leaving 8 bases between them. Germline V gene data show CDR1 as MDHEN and CDR2 as SYDVKM.

Regarding this clone: Other DNA sequences in this sample translate to the same CDR3. The chain is built from TRBV7-9 and TRBJ1-1, with TRBD1 matching over 7 bases. There are 14 residues in the CDR3. Germline CDR1 and CDR2: SEHNR and FQNEAQ (reference sequence). The V gene end was trimmed by 6 bases and the J gene end by 1 base; junction bases not matched to a gene: 5. The chain's CDR3 is CASRTGQTNTEAFF. For the CDR3, the DNA is TGTGCCAGCAGGACGGGACAGACGAACACTGAAGCTTTCTTT.

This chain connects TRBV5-1 to TRBJ2-1; 12 bases agree with TRBD2. V gave up 6 bases and J gave up 7 bases; unmatched junction bases: 8. From germline, CDR1 is SGHRS and CDR2 YFSETQ. CDR3 length: 15 residues. The CDR3 sequence: CASKTSGSGVNEQFF. The CDR3 DNA reads TGCGCCAGCAAGACTAGCGGGAGCGGGGTAAATGAGCAGTTCTTC.

The chain uses TRBV12-5 and TRBJ1-1, with a possible D match to TRBD1 (5 bases). Germline V lookup: CDR1 LGHNT, CDR2 FRNRAP. The CDR3 is 14 amino acids. V lost 5 bases to trimming and J lost 7 bases, with 17 bases between them. The CDR3 reads CASGAAVGAIEAFF. CDR3 sequence (DNA): TGTGCTAGTGGTGCCGCAGTAGGGGCGATTGAAGCTTTCTTT. Full variable domain (remainder filled in from reference TRBV12-5 and TRBJ1-1): DARVTQTPRHKVTEMGQEVTMRCQPILGHNTVFWYRQTMMQGLELLAYFRNRAPLDDSGMPKDRFSAEMPDATLATLKIQPSEPRDSAVYFCASGAAVGAIEAFFGQGTRLTVV.

The chain is built from TRBV6-5 and TRBJ2-2; D ambiguous. V was trimmed by 2 bases and J by 2 bases, leaving 3 bases between them. Germline CDR1 reads MNHEY; CDR2 reads SVGAGI. The CDR3 is 13 amino acids. For the CDR3, the DNA is TGTGCCAGCAGTTACACTAACACCGGGGAGCTGTTTTTT. It codes for CASSYTNTGELFF.

The chain recombines TRBV6-5 with TRBJ2-7, with TRBD1 matching 8 bases. CDR3 size: 13 residues. Germline CDR1 and CDR2: MNHEY and SVGAGI. Germline trimming cut 4 bases from V and 5 bases from J; bases unmatched to any gene: 4. CDR3 residues: CASSFTGGNEQYF. CDR3 DNA sequence: TGTGCCAGCAGTTTTACAGGGGGGAACGAGCAGTACTTC.

V gene TRBV28 combines with J gene TRBJ2-1; D ambiguous. In germline, CDR1 is MDHEN, CDR2 SYDVKM. This CDR3 has 12 amino acids. The germline V and J ends were trimmed by 2 bases and 9 bases, with 8 bases remaining between them. CDR3 residues: CASSLRVPEQFF. The CDR3 DNA is TGTGCCAGCAGTTTACGGGTCCCTGAGCAGTTCTTC. The full variable domain, rest sourced from reference TRBV28 and TRBJ2-1, is DVKVTQSSRYLVKRTGEKVFLECVQDMDHENMFWYRQDPGLGLRLIYFSYDVKMKEKGDIPEGYSVSREKKERFSLILESASTNQTSMYLCASSLRVPEQFFGPGTRLTVL.

The V call is TRBV5-1, the J call TRBJ2-5; 8 nucleotides line up with TRBD2. CDR1 is SGHRS and CDR2 is YFSETQ in the germline V gene. The CDR3 covers 16 residues. V lost 2 bases to trimming and J lost 0 bases; unmatched junction nucleotides: 6. The CDR3 DNA is TGCGCCAGCAGCTTCTACACACTAGCGGACCAAGAGACCCAGTACTTC. It codes for CASSFYTLADQETQYF.

This sequence joins TRBV25-1 and TRBJ2-3; possible D gene TRBD2, 7 bases. Per the germline V gene, CDR1 is MGHDK and CDR2 is SYGVNS. The ends were cut back, 5 bases at V and 4 bases at J, with 16 bases in the middle. CDR3 length: 15 amino acids. CDR3 sequence (DNA): TGTGCCAGCAGTCCCTATCGGGGGGCCGCAGATACGCAGTATTTT. Its translation: CASSPYRGAADTQYF.

This sequence joins TRBV19 and TRBJ2-5; no clear D gene. Trimming stripped 8 bases from V and 6 bases from J, with 10 bases between. Germline V lookup: CDR1 LNHDA, CDR2 SQIVND (reference sequence). CDR3 length: 11 residues. Written as DNA, the CDR3 is TGTGCCAGTTCAGAAGAAAAGACCCAGTACTTC. Translating gives CASSEEKTQYF.

The chain links TRBV7-9 to TRBJ1-3; 7 positions agree with TRBD1. Germline V lookup: CDR1 SEHNR, CDR2 FQNEAQ (reference sequence). V lost 5 bases, J lost 2 bases, and 9 bases stayed unmatched. CDR3 length: 16 amino acids. CDR3 DNA sequence: TGTGCCAGCAGCCTCCCAACCGGACAGGCTGGAAACACCATATATTTT. Amino acid sequence: CASSLPTGQAGNTIYF.

The rearrangement links TRBV5-1 to TRBJ1-2; 10 bases line up with TRBD1. Looked up from germline, CDR1 is SGHRS and CDR2 is YFSETQ. Trimming cost V 0 bases and J 8 bases; bases outside gene matches: 7. This CDR3 has 15 amino acids. The CDR3 DNA reads TGCGCCAGCAGCTTGGAGAATGGGGACAGGGGAGGCTACACCTTC. Translation: CASSLENGDRGGYTF.

V gene TRBV28 combines with J gene TRBJ1-5; 9 bases map to TRBD1. The germline gives CDR1 MDHEN, CDR2 SYDVKM. The CDR3 loop spans 13 amino acids. The junction had 4 bases not matched to a gene; V was cut back by 8 bases and J by 5 bases. The CDR3 sequence is CASWDREDQPQHF. DNA for the CDR3: TGTGCCAGCTGGGACAGGGAGGATCAGCCCCAGCATTTT.

Only a few counts were recorded for this clone. The chain uses TRBV5-1 and TRBJ2-1, with TRBD2 matching over 7 bases. V was clipped by 0 bases and J by 10 bases; unmatched bases: 7. Germline V lookup: CDR1 SGHRS, CDR2 YFSETQ. The CDR3 runs 14 residues. CDR3 sequence: CASSLEGGKGEQFF. The CDR3 region has the DNA TGCGCCAGCAGCTTGGAGGGAGGGAAGGGGGAGCAGTTCTTC. Full variable domain (remainder filled in from reference TRBV5-1 and TRBJ2-1): KAGVTQTPRYLIKTRGQQVTLSCSPISGHRSVSWYQQTPGQGLQFLFEYFSETQRNKGNFPGRFSGRQFSNSRSEMNVSTLELGDSALYLCASSLEGGKGEQFFGPGTRLTVL.

The chain has TRBV6-5 and TRBJ2-2; 7 bases match TRBD2. This CDR3 spans 15 amino acids. V shed 5 bases and J 10 bases; nucleotides not matched to a gene: 13. Looked up from germline, CDR1 is MNHEY and CDR2 is SVGAGI. Here the CDR3 reads CASSPDPLAIEELFF. In nucleotides, the CDR3 is TGTGCCAGCAGTCCCGACCCACTAGCGATCGAGGAGCTGTTTTTT.

The chain joins TRBV29-1 to TRBJ2-7; 7 positions agree with TRBD2. The germline CDR1 and CDR2 sequences are SQVTM and ANQGSEA. There are 12 residues in the CDR3. V lost 4 bases to trimming and J lost 2 bases; unmatched junction nucleotides: 2. In DNA, the CDR3 is TGCAGCGTTGCTCTAGCGGCCTACGAGCAGTACTTC. It is translated as CSVALAAYEQYF.

J is TRBJ1-1 and V is TRBV7-9; weak D call: TRBD1 (6 bases). Germline V CDR1 and CDR2: SEHNR, FQNEAQ (reference sequence). The CDR3 contains 13 residues. V shed 11 bases and J shed 0 bases, with 13 bases lying between them. CDR3 protein: CAGGQTLNTEAFF. The CDR3 DNA follows: TGTGCCGGAGGACAGACTTTGAACACTGAAGCTTTCTTT.